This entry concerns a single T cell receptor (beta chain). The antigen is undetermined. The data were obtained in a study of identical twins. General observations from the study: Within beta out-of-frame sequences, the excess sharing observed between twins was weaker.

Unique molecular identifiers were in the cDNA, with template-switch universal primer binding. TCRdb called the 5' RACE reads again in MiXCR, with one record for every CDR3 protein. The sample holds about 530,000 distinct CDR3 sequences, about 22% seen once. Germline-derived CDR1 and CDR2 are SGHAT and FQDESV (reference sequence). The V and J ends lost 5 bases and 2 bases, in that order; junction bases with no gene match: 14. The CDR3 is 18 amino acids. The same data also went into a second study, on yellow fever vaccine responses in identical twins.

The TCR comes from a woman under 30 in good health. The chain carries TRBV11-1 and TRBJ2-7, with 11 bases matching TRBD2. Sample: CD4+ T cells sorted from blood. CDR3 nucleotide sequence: TGTGCCAGCAGCCGATCCGGGACTAGCGGACGAAGAACCTACGAGCAGTACTTC. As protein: CASSRSGTSGRRTYEQYF.